This T cell receptor beta chain derives from a study of T cell repertoires in cytomegalovirus infection (dated by TCRdb to the late 2010s). Background on the whole study: Peptide stimulations targeted recently identified HLA-C-restricted CMV epitopes, whose presentation resists viral immunomodulation, together with well-studied HLA-B-restricted epitopes. Donor HLA type was relevant to the analysis, because carriage of CMV infection together with the matching HLA type was indicated by public TCR beta signatures. Broad study findings and their caveats: Carriers of CMV infection plus the relevant HLA type were discriminated by the cumulative frequency of public TCR beta family members in the study cohort and in an independent roughly 320-donor cohort. In the ex vivo response, HLA-C-restricted CMV-specific TCR beta clonotypes were dominant, and in two of eight donors the single most frequent clonotype came from this HLA-C-restricted group.

The treatment or condition tag for this specimen amounts to: in vitro stimulation with specific CMV peptide epitopes to enrich CMV-specific T cells. This clonotype was observed a few times. There is no known antigen for this receptor. One base away there is no much larger clone; base qualities are not given. Sequencing was carried out with an Illumina HiSeq 1500. The public reads were reanalyzed by TCRdb: fastp trimming at Q25, MiXCR alignment, in-frame beta chains only. Merged by CDR3 protein, the rows form single entries marked with the most common genes and DNA. The sample data list roughly 990,000 distinct CDR3 sequences, and roughly 31% of these were observed just once. The ten largest clones add up to more than 12% of the sample. From the germline V gene, CDR1 is ENHRY and CDR2 is SYGVKD. The germline V and J ends show losses of 6 bases and 5 bases respectively, and no gene match explains 4 bases of the junction. The CDR3 numbers 13 residues from cysteine through phenylalanine. Solely the CDR3 DNA is kept, with 39 bases framed from the first base.

This clonotype was sampled from a human donor in good health (CMV status not recorded). Some clones in this sample may be carry-over from other donors' samples. The specimen comprised cultured CD8+ T cells from PBMCs, sampled from culture after CMV antigen stimulation. The rearrangement combines TRBV10-3 with TRBJ2-5; a stretch of 9 junction bases matches TRBD1. The DNA sequence is TGTGCCATCAGCCGGACAGGGGACGAGACCCAGTACTTC. The resulting protein is CAISRTGDETQYF.